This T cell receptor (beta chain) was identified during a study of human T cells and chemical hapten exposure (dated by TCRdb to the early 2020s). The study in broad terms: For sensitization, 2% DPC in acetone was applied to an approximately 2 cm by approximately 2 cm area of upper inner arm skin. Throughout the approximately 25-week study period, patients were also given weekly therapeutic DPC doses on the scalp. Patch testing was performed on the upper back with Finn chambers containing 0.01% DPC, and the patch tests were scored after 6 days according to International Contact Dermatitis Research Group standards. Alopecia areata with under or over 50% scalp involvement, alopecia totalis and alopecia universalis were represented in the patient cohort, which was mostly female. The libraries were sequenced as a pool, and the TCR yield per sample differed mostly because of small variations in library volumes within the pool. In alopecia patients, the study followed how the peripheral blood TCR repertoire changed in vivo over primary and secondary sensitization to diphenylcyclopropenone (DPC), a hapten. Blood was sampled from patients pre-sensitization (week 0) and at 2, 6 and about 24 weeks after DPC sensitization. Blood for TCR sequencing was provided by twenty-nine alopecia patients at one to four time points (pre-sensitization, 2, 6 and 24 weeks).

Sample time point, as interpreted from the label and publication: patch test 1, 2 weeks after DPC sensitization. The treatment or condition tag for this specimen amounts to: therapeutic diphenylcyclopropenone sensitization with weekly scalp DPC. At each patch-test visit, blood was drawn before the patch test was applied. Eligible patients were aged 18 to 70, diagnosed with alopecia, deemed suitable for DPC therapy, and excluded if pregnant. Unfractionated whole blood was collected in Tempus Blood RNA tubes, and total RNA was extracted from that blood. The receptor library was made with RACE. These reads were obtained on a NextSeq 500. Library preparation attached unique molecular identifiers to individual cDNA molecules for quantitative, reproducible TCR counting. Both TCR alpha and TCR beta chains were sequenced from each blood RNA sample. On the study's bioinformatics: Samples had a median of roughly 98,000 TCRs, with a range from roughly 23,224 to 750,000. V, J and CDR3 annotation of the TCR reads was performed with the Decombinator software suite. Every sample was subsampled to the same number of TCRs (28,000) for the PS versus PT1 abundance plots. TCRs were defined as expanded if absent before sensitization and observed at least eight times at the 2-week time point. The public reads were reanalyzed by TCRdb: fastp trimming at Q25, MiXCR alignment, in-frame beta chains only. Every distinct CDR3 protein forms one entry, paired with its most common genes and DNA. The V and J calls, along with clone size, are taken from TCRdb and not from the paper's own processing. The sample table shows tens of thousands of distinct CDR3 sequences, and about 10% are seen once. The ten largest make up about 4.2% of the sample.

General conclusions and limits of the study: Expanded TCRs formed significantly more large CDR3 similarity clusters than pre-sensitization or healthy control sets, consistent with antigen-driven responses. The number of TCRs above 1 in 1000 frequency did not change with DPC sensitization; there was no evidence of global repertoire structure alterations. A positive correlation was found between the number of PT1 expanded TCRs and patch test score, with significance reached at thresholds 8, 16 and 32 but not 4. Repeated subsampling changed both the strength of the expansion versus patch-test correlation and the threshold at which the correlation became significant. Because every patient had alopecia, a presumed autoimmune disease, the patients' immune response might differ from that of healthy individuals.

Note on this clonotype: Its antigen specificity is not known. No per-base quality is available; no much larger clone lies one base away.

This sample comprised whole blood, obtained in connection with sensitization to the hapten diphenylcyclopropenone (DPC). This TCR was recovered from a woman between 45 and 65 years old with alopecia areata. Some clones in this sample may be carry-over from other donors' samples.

The DNA is TGTGCCAGCAGTTTGGATGACAGTAGCAATCAGCCCCAGCATTTT. Its protein reads: CASSLDDSSNQPQHF. This chain joins TRBV6-6 to TRBJ1-5; TRBD1 is possibly the D segment (5 matching bases). From the germline V gene (reference sequence), CDR1 is MNHNY and CDR2 is SVGAGI. The CDR3, cysteine through phenylalanine, is 15 amino acids long. Only the CDR3 part of the read is kept: 45 bases, read in frame from the first base. V drops 4 bases and J drops 0 bases, leaving 10 bases in between.